This entry lists 8 T cell receptor beta chains sequenced from one sample in a study of shared clonotypes between healthy human individuals. TCRdb keeps only in-frame clones here, not all; method: immunoSEQ multiplex PCR. This table holds some 2 million clones, 85% to 95% found once. Sequenced input: naive CD4+ T cells sorted from blood. Subset denoted: CD45RA+ positively selected. The receptors come from a young man in good health.

This chain links TRBV21-1 with TRBJ2-3; the D segment call TRBD1 is taken from the table without a DNA check. TRBV21-1 is labeled a pseudogene. This CDR3 has 16 residues. This chain's CDR3 is CASSSITGGITDTQYF. The CDR3 nucleotides are TGTGCCAGCAGCTCCATAACAGGGGGGATCACAGATACGCAGTATTTT.

The chain joins TRBV30 to TRBJ1-4; D not certain. Germline-derived CDR1 and CDR2 are GTSNPN and SVGIG (reference sequence). Trimming removed 0 bases from V and 5 bases from J, with 13 bases in between. The CDR3 is 15 amino acids. The CDR3 sequence is CAWSVSRHLNEKLFF. The CDR3, as DNA: TGTGCCTGGAGTGTAAGTCGTCATCTAAATGAAAAACTGTTTTTT.

The chain carries TRBV2 and TRBJ1-5, with TRBD1 matching over 7 bases. There are 15 residues in the CDR3. V lost 3 bases to trimming and J lost 4 bases; unmatched junction nucleotides: 6. Germline V gives CDR1 SNHLY, CDR2 FYNNEI. For the CDR3, the DNA is TGTGCCAGCAGTGAGGCGTACAGGGGAAATCAGCCCCAGCATTTT. Translation gives CASSEAYRGNQPQHF.

Comment on this clone: Other DNA sequences from this sample encode an identical CDR3 as well. V gene TRBV5-6 combines with J gene TRBJ2-3, with D possibly matching TRBD1 (5 bases). The V and J ends lost 0 bases and 0 bases respectively, with 8 bases between them. The CDR3 is 15 amino acids. Germline V gives CDR1 SGHDT, CDR2 YYEEEE. This CDR3 reads CASSLGQGSTDTQYF. For the CDR3, the DNA is TGTGCCAGCAGCTTGGGGCAGGGTAGCACAGATACGCAGTATTTT.

The chain employs TRBV5-1 and TRBJ2-3; 7 bases line up with TRBD1. Germline V gene data show CDR1 as SGHRS and CDR2 as YFSETQ. V shed 7 bases and J 5 bases; nucleotides not matched to a gene: 7. The CDR3 is 13 amino acids. This CDR3 reads CASGARGLDTQYF. In DNA, the CDR3 is TGCGCCAGCGGAGCGAGGGGGCTAGATACGCAGTATTTT. Variable domain in full (rest from reference TRBV5-1 and TRBJ2-3): KAGVTQTPRYLIKTRGQQVTLSCSPISGHRSVSWYQQTPGQGLQFLFEYFSETQRNKGNFPGRFSGRQFSNSRSEMNVSTLELGDSALYLCASGARGLDTQYFGPGTRLTVL.

The chain joins TRBV11-2 to TRBJ2-3; D possibly corresponds to TRBD2 (5 bases). Trimming removed 5 bases from V and 0 bases from J, with 12 bases in between. CDR3 length: 15 amino acids. The germline V gene has CDR1 SGHAT and CDR2 FQNNGV. This chain's CDR3 is CASSPEGGSTDTQYF. CDR3 nucleotides: TGTGCCAGCAGCCCAGAGGGCGGGAGCACAGATACGCAGTATTTT.

This sequence joins TRBV5-1 and TRBJ2-7; unclear D gene. Trimming took off 0 bases at V and 3 bases at J, with 7 bases between the two ends. The CDR3 extends over 13 amino acids. CDR1 is SGHRS, CDR2 YFSETQ, per germline. CDR3 in DNA: TGCGCCAGCAGCTTGGACAGCCACTACGAGCAGTACTTC. This codes for CASSLDSHYEQYF.

The chain has TRBV28 and TRBJ2-2; 8 positions match TRBD1. V was pared by 6 bases and J by 1 base, with 7 bases of the junction left unmatched. Germline values: CDR1 MDHEN, CDR2 SYDVKM. The CDR3 is 16 amino acids. This chain's CDR3 is CASRLTGTGNTGELFF. The CDR3 coding sequence is TGTGCCAGCAGGCTCACCGGGACAGGGAACACCGGGGAGCTGTTTTTT.